Listed below are T cell receptor beta chains from one sample, sequenced in a study of T cell changes during pregnancy in multiple sclerosis. Some clones are missing from TCRdb's copy, which holds only in-frame ones; the method was immunoSEQ multiplex PCR. Seen here are 30,000 to 35,000 clones, 75% to 90% observed once, and the top ten hold 4.5% to 5.5%. The sample in question was CD8+ T cells from peripheral blood mononuclear cells, obtained after pregnancy. These receptors were collected from a female donor with multiple sclerosis, enrolled in a pregnancy study. Both conserved end residues are part of each CDR3. Each record gives: clone size, D gene, J gene, V gene, CDR3 length, CDR3 protein, CDR3 DNA. The D gene is left open where the match is weak. Some rows have no size entry. The others give once, few or many, or a class for an expanded clone.

>.|.|TRBJ2-1|TRBV6-4|15
CASSTRAGTYNEQFF
TGTGCCAGCTCAACCCGAGCGGGGACATACAATGAGCAGTTCTTC
>once|TRBD1|TRBJ2-7|TRBV5-4|16
CASSWTTDRGDYEQYF
TGTGCCAGCAGCTGGACTACTGACAGGGGGGACTACGAGCAGTACTTC
>.|.|TRBJ2-7|TRBV15|14
CATSRDPSSYEQYF
TGTGCCACCAGCAGAGACCCTTCCTCCTACGAGCAGTACTTC
>.|TRBD1|TRBJ1-2|TRBV19|14
CASSTRTGFNGYTF
TGTGCCAGTAGTACACGGACAGGGTTCAATGGCTACACCTTC
>.|TRBD1|TRBJ1-2|TRBV19|14
CATLRPGGNYGYTF
TGTGCCACGCTACGGCCAGGGGGTAACTATGGCTACACCTTC
>.|TRBD2|TRBJ2-1|TRBV15|15
CATSRAGTSGDEQFF
TGTGCCACCAGCAGGGCCGGGACTAGCGGCGATGAGCAGTTCTTC
>.|TRBD1|TRBJ1-6|TRBV11-3|16
CASSPERTGYNSPLHF
TGTGCCAGCAGCCCAGAAAGGACAGGGTATAATTCACCCCTCCACTTT
>.|TRBD2|TRBJ2-2|TRBV7-7|17
CASSGLAGGPGTGELFF
TGTGCTAGCAGCGGACTAGCGGGGGGGCCCGGCACCGGGGAGCTGTTTTTT
>once|.|TRBJ1-2|TRBV10-3|13
CAIPGHHNYGYTF
TGTGCCATCCCTGGACATCATAACTATGGCTACACCTTC
>.|.|TRBJ1-1|TRBV9|12
CASGEANTEAFF
TGTGCCAGCGGAGAGGCTAACACTGAAGCTTTCTTT
>.|.|TRBJ2-3|TRBV7-3|15
CASSLSGAGADTQYF
TGTGCCAGCAGCCTGAGCGGGGCAGGGGCAGATACGCAGTATTTT
>.|.|TRBJ1-2|TRBV4-1|12
CASSQGGGGYTF
TGCGCCAGCAGCCAAGGAGGTGGGGGCTACACCTTC
>.|.|TRBJ1-2|TRBV9|14
CASSPPGRVGGYTF
TGTGCCAGCAGCCCGCCCGGCAGGGTAGGAGGCTACACCTTC
>.|.|TRBJ1-2|TRBV9|15
CASSVAGGRPEGYTF
TGTGCCAGCAGCGTAGCGGGGGGGCGTCCGGAGGGCTACACCTTC
>few|.|TRBJ1-2|TRBV27|13
CASKLGGSLGYTF
TGTGCCAGCAAGCTAGGCGGGTCCCTTGGCTACACCTTC
>.|.|TRBJ2-5|TRBV14|16
CASSPEGRRGRGTQYF
TGTGCCAGCAGCCCCGAGGGACGGCGGGGTAGGGGGACCCAGTACTTC
>.|.|TRBJ2-7|TRBV4-3|14
CASSQGGAGYEQYF
TGCGCCAGCAGCCAAGGGGGCGCGGGGTACGAGCAGTACTTC
>.|.|TRBJ1-1|TRBV15|14
CATSEGPGGTEAFF
TGTGCCACCAGCGAGGGCCCCGGGGGCACTGAAGCTTTCTTT
>.|.|TRBJ2-1|TRBV11-1|16
CASSPEAGDSYNEQFF
TGTGCCAGCAGCCCCGAGGCAGGGGATTCCTACAATGAGCAGTTCTTC
>.|TRBD2|TRBJ2-2|TRBV9|15
CASRSSGGLTGELFF
TGTGCCAGCAGATCTAGCGGGGGTCTTACCGGGGAGCTGTTTTTT
>.|.|TRBJ1-4|TRBV19|11
CATFTGGKLFF
TGTGCCACCTTTACGGGGGGAAAACTGTTTTTT
>.|TRBD2|TRBJ2-5|TRBV9|16
CASSSSLAGGLETQYF
TGTGCCAGCAGCTCCTCCCTAGCGGGGGGACTGGAGACCCAGTACTTC
>.|TRBD1|TRBJ2-7|TRBV13|12
CASSGDRDEQYF
TGTGCCAGCAGCGGGGACAGGGACGAGCAGTACTTC
>.|TRBD1|TRBJ1-6|TRBV19|15
CASSYRGQINSPLHF
TGTGCCAGCTCATACCGGGGACAGATTAATTCACCCCTCCACTTT
>.|TRBD2|TRBJ2-1|TRBV27|15
CASNPLAGGQNEQFF
TGTGCCAGCAACCCTCTAGCGGGGGGGCAGAATGAGCAGTTCTTC
>.|.|TRBJ2-2|TRBV5-6|12
CASRSPGGELFF
TGTGCCAGCCGATCGCCGGGCGGGGAGCTGTTTTTT
>.|TRBD1|TRBJ1-2|TRBV4-3|15
CASSQGLGQGYGYTF
TGCGCCAGCAGCCAAGGGCTTGGACAGGGATATGGCTACACCTTC
>.|TRBD1|TRBJ2-3|TRBV27|16
CASSSWTGGIVDTQYF
TGTGCCAGCAGTTCCTGGACAGGGGGCATTGTAGATACGCAGTATTTT
>.|.|TRBJ2-1|TRBV7-9|13
CASSFPRANEQFF
TGTGCCAGCAGCTTCCCTAGAGCCAATGAGCAGTTCTTC
>many|.|TRBJ2-7|TRBV6-6|12
CASSRPRNEQYF
TGTGCCAGCAGTCGACCGAGGAACGAGCAGTACTTC
>few|TRBD1|TRBJ2-3|TRBV6-4|15
CASSDSPGGADTQYF
TGTGCCAGCAGTGACTCGCCAGGGGGCGCAGATACGCAGTATTTT
>.|.|TRBJ1-4|TRBV4-1|16
CASSQDPKGTNEKLFF
TGCGCCAGCAGCCAAGATCCTAAGGGGACTAATGAAAAACTGTTTTTT
>.|.|TRBJ1-1|TRBV19|12
CASSIDPTRAFF
TGTGCCAGTAGTATAGACCCCACGAGAGCTTTCTTT
>.|.|TRBJ1-1|TRBV4-3|13
CASSSPGVDEAFF
TGCGCCAGCAGCTCACCAGGGGTCGATGAAGCTTTCTTT
>.|TRBD1|TRBJ2-3|TRBV12-5|16
CASGGEPGQWTDTQYF
TGTGCTAGTGGCGGAGAGCCGGGACAGTGGACAGATACGCAGTATTTT
>.|.|TRBJ1-6|TRBV7-9|13
CASSLRAGAPLHF
TGTGCCAGCAGCTTAAGGGCCGGGGCACCCCTCCACTTT
>.|TRBD1|TRBJ1-4|TRBV27|16
CASSLGQVSPLEKLFF
TGTGCCAGCAGTCTCGGACAGGTCTCGCCCCTGGAAAAACTGTTTTTT
>.|TRBD1|TRBJ2-7|TRBV10-3|14
CAISGEQGTDEQYF
TGTGCCATCAGTGGGGAACAGGGGACCGATGAGCAGTACTTC
>.|TRBD1|TRBJ2-7|TRBV5-6|14
CASSFGTDSYEQYF
TGTGCCAGCAGTTTTGGGACAGACTCCTACGAGCAGTACTTC
>.|.|TRBJ1-1|TRBV4-1|16
CASSQVGTIPDTEAFF
TGCGCCAGCAGCCAAGTAGGGACAATCCCGGACACTGAAGCTTTCTTT
>.|TRBD1|TRBJ2-5|TRBV7-9|16
CASSPGTGGEWETQYF
TGTGCCAGCAGCCCCGGGACAGGGGGCGAATGGGAGACCCAGTACTTC
>.|.|TRBJ2-2|TRBV7-7|12
CASQGTVGELFF
TGTGCCAGCCAGGGTACGGTCGGGGAGCTGTTTTTT
>.|.|TRBJ2-7|TRBV7-9|13
CASSLDRGGEQYF
TGTGCCAGCAGCTTAGACAGGGGAGGCGAGCAGTACTTC